This T cell receptor beta chain came from a study of cytomegalovirus exposure and HLA in healthy donors. The overall study: From HLA-typed donors, an early data release held 70 million to 95 million unique TCRs. Among the approximately 430 donors who were genotyped, about 79% fell in the genetic ancestry cluster that is associated with self-reported Caucasian donors. Study outcomes and limitations: Cytomegalovirus association was listed for about 180 TCR beta chains.

Points on this clone: Its antigen is undetermined.

The CDR3 totals 11 residues. The germline V gene encodes CDR1 SGHRS and CDR2 YFSETQ. The V and J ends lost 0 bases and 10 bases respectively, with 5 bases between them. Vbeta (60) and Jbeta (13) primers were used in the PCR. Original processing notes: There were some 87 million unique TCR beta chains by a later count, and around 10 million of them were shared. TCRdb's copy holds only in-frame clones and misses some; the assay was immunoSEQ multiplex PCR. V, J and clone size reflect that table, while D and trimming were determined from the DNA. This sample carries under 150,000 clones, 83% of them seen once, and the ten largest clones take 1.2%.

The chain uses TRBV5-1 and TRBJ2-1, with D unclear. The clonotype originates from a girl aged 2-10 years in good health and CMV-seronegative. The material sequenced was PBMCs. CDR3 bases: TGCGCCAGCAGCTTGGCACTAGAGCAGTTCTTC. Encoded protein: CASSLALEQFF.